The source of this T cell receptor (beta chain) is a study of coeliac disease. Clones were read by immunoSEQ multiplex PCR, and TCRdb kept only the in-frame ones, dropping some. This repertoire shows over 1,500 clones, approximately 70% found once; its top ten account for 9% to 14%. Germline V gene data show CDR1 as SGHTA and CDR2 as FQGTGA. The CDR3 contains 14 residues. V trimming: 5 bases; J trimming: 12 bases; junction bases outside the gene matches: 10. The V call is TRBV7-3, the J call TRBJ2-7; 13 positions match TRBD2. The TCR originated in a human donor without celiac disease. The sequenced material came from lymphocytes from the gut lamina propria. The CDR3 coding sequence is TGTGCCAGCAGCCTCCAGACTAGCGGGAGGACCACGTACTTC. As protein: CASSLQTSGRTTYF.